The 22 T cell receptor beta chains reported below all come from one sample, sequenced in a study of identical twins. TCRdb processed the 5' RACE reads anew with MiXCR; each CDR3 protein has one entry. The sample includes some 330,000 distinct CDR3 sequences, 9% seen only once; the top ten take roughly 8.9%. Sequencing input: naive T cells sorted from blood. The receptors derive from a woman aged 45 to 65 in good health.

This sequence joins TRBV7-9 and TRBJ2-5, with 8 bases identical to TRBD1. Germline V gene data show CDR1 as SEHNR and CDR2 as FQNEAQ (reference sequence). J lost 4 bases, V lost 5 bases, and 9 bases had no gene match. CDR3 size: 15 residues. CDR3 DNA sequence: TGTGCCAGCAGCACGAACAGGGGGACTGGAGAGACCCAGTACTTC. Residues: CASSTNRGTGETQYF.

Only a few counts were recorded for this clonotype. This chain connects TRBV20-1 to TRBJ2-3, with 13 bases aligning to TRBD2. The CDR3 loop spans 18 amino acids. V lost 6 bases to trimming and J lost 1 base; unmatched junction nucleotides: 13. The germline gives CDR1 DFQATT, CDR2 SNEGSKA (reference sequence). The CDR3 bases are TGCAGTGCCCAGGCCTCCGGGACTAGCGGGACCCGCACAGATACGCAGTATTTT. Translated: CSAQASGTSGTRTDTQYF.

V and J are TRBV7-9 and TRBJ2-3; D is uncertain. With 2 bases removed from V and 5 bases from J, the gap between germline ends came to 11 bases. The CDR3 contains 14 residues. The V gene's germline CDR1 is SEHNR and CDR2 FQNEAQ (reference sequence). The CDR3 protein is CASSLPGRGDTQYF. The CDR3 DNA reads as TGTGCCAGCAGCTTACCAGGACGCGGAGATACGCAGTATTTT.

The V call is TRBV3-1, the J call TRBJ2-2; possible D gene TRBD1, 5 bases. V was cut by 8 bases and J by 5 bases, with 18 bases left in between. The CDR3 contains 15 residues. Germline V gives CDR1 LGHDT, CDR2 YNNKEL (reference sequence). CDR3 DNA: TGTGCCAGCCGACAAGCGATAAGGGGAACCGGGGAGCTGTTTTTT. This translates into CASRQAIRGTGELFF.

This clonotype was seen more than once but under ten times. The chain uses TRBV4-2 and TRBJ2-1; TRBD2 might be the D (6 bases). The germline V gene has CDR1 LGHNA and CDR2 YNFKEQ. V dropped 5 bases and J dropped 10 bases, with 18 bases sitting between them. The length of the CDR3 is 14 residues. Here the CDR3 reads CASSNSGSLREQFF. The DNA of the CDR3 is TGTGCCAGCAGCAATTCCGGGAGCCTCAGGGAGCAGTTCTTC.

CDR3 sequence: CASSPATGGVKTQYF. The CDR3 bases are TGTGCCAGCTCACCAGCGACAGGGGGAGTGAAGACCCAGTACTTC. V and J are TRBV18 and TRBJ2-5; 9 nucleotides match TRBD1. The germline CDR1 and CDR2 sequences are KGHSH and LQKENI. The junction had 7 bases not matched to a gene; V was cut back by 2 bases and J by 6 bases. The CDR3 is 15 residues long. Filled out from reference TRBV18 and TRBJ2-5, the complete variable domain reads NAGVMQNPRHLVRRRGQEARLRCSPMKGHSHVYWYRQLPEEGLKFMVYLQKENIIDESGMPKERFSAEFPKEGPSILRIQQVVRGDSAAYFCASSPATGGVKTQYFGPGTRLLVL.

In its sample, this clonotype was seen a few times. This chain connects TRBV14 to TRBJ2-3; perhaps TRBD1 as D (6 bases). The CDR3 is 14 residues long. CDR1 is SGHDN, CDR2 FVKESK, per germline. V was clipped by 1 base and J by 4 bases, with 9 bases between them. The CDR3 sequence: CASSQVQGADTQYF. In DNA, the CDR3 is TGTGCCAGCAGCCAAGTACAGGGCGCAGATACGCAGTATTTT.

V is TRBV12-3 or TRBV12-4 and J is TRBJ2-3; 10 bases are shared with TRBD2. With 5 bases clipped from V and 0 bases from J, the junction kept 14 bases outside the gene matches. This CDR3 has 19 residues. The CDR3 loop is CASSNYPSGRDPSTDTQYF. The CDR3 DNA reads TGTGCCAGCAGTAACTACCCTAGCGGGAGAGATCCGAGCACAGATACGCAGTATTTT.

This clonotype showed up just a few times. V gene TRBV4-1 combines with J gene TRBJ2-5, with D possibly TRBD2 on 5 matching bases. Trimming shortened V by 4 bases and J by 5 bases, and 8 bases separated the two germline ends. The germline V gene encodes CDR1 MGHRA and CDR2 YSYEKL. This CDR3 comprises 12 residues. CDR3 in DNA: TGCGCCAGCAGCCGAGGGTTTGAGACCCAGTACTTC. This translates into CASSRGFETQYF.

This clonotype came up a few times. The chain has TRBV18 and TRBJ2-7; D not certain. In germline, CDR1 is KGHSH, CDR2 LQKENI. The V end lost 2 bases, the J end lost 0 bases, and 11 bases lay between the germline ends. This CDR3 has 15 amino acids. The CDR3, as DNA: TGTGCCAGCTCACCAAGCTTACTTGGCTCCTACGAGCAGTACTTC. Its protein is CASSPSLLGSYEQYF.

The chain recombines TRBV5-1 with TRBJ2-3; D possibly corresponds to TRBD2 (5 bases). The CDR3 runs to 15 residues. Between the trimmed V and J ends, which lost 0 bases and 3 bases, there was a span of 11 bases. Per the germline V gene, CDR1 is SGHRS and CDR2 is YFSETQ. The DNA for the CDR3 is TGCGCCAGCAGCTTGGCAGGTGCGGGTACAGATACGCAGTATTTT. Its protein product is CASSLAGAGTDTQYF.

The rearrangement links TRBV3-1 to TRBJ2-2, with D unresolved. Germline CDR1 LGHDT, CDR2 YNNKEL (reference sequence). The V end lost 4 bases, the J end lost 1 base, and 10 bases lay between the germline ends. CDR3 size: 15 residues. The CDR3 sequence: CASSRILGNTGELFF. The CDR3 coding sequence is TGTGCCAGCAGCCGGATTTTGGGGAACACCGGGGAGCTGTTTTTT.

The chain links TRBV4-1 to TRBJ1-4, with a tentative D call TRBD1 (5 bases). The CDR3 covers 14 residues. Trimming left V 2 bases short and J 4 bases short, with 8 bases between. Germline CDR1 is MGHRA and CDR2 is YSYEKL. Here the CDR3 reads CASSQPGGNEKLFF. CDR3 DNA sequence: TGCGCCAGCAGCCAACCCGGGGGTAATGAAAAACTGTTTTTT.

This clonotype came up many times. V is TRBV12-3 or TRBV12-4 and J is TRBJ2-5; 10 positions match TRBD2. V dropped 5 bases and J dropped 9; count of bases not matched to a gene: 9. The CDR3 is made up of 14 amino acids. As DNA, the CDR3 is TGTGCCAGCAGTCTACGAGCGGGAGGGGGGGCCCAGTACTTC. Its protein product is CASSLRAGGGAQYF.

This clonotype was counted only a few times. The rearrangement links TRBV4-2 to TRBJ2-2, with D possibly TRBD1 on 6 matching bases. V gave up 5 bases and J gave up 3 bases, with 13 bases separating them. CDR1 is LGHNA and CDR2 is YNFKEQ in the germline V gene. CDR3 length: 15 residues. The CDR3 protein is CASSEYRGYTGELFF. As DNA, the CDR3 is TGTGCCAGCAGCGAATATAGGGGGTACACCGGGGAGCTGTTTTTT.

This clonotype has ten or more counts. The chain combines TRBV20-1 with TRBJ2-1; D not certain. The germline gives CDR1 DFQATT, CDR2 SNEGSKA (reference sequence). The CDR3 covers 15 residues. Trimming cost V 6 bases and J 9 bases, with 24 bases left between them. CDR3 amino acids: CSAPVAPQGRGEQFF. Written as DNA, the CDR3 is TGCAGTGCCCCGGTGGCGCCACAAGGCCGCGGTGAGCAGTTCTTC.

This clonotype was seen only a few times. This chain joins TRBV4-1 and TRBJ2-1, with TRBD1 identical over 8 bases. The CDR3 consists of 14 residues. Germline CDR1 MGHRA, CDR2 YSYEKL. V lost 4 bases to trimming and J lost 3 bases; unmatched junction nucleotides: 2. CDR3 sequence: CASSRQGIYNEQFF. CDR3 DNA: TGCGCCAGCAGCCGACAGGGGATCTACAATGAGCAGTTCTTC.

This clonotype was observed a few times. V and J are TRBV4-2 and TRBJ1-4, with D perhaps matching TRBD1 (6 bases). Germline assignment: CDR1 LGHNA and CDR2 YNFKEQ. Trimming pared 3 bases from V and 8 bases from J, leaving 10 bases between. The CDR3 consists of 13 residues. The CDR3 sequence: CASSQTQGEKLFF. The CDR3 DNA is TGTGCCAGCAGCCAGACGCAGGGGGAAAAACTGTTTTTT.

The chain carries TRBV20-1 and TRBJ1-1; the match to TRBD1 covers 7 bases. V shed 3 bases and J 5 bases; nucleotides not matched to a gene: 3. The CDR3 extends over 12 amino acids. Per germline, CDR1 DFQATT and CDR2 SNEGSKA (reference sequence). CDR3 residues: CSASSRGTEAFF. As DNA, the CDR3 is TGCAGTGCTAGCAGCAGGGGGACTGAAGCTTTCTTT.

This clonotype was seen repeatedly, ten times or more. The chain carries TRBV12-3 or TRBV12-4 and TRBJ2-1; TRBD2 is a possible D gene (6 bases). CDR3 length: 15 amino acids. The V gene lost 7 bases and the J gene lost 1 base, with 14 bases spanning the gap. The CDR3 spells CASNIAEGSYNEQFF. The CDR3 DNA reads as TGTGCCAGCAACATAGCGGAAGGATCCTACAATGAGCAGTTCTTC.

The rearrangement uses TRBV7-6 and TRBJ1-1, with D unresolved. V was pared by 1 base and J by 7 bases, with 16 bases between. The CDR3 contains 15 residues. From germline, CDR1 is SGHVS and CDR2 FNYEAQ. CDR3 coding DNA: TGTGCCAGCAGCTTAGGGCCCGGATTGGGTGGTGAAGCTTTCTTT. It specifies CASSLGPGLGGEAFF.

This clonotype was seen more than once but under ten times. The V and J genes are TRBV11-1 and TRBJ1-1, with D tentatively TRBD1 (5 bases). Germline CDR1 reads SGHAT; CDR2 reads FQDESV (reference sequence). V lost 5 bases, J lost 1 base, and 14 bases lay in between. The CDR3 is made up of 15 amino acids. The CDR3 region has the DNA TGTGCCAGCAGCCCCCGGGACCTTCCGAACACTGAAGCTTTCTTT. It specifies CASSPRDLPNTEAFF.